Each of the 23 T cell receptor beta chains below was sequenced from the same sample in a study of technical replicates of blood from a few donors. The data were produced by immunoSEQ multiplex PCR, yet TCRdb's version contains in-frame clones alone and is incomplete. Found here are about 83,000 clones, approximately 97% of them singletons; the top ten hold around 0.31%. Sequencing was performed on T cells isolated from PBMCs. These receptors were collected from a human donor in good health.

CDR3 in amino acids: CASSLLAGTGNTIYF. CDR3 DNA: TGTGCCAGCAGCTTATTAGCCGGAACTGGAAACACCATATATTTT. V usage is TRBV7-8 and J usage is TRBJ1-3; D gene unclear. Germline lookup yields CDR1 SGHVS and CDR2 FQNEAQ. Deletions cut 2 bases from V and 2 bases from J, with 10 bases between. This CDR3 spans 15 amino acids.

The V call is TRBV12-2, the J call TRBJ2-1; the table's D call, TRBD2, has no DNA check behind it. TRBV12-2 is annotated as a pseudogene. This CDR3 is 17 amino acids long. CDR3: CASRLARTSGRANEQFF. The CDR3 DNA is TGTGCAAGTCGCTTAGCGAGGACTAGCGGGAGGGCAAATGAGCAGTTCTTC.

This clone was seen once. The rearrangement links TRBV20-1 to TRBJ2-3; TRBD2 agrees at 7 bases. V was pared by 6 bases and J by 4 bases, with 1 base of the junction left unmatched. CDR1 is DFQATT, CDR2 SNEGSKA, per germline (reference sequence). This CDR3 comprises 11 residues. CDR3 sequence (DNA): TGCAGTGCGGGAGGGGCAGATACGCAGTATTTT. Translation gives CSAGGADTQYF.

The rearrangement uses TRBV9 and TRBJ2-6; D remains unclear. The CDR3 totals 14 residues. Germline values: CDR1 SGDLS, CDR2 YYNGEE. The germline V and J ends were trimmed by 0 bases and 3 bases, with 4 bases remaining between them. The CDR3 region has the DNA TGTGCCAGCAGCGTAGGTTATGGGGCCAACGTCCTGACTTTC. Translated: CASSVGYGANVLTF.

The chain recombines TRBV9 with TRBJ2-3; TRBD2 matches 12 bases. With 0 bases clipped from V and 3 bases from J, the junction kept 8 bases outside the gene matches. The germline CDR1 and CDR2 sequences are SGDLS and YYNGEE. CDR3 length: 18 residues. The CDR3 coding sequence is TGTGCCAGCAGCGTAGGCGCTAGCGGGAGGGGAGGGACAGATACGCAGTATTTT. Its protein is CASSVGASGRGGTDTQYF.

The J gene is TRBJ2-6, the V gene TRBV28; D might be TRBD1 (5 bases). The CDR3 covers 14 residues. Germline V gene lookup returns CDR1 MDHEN and CDR2 SYDVKM. The ends were cut back, 3 bases at V and 10 bases at J, with 13 bases in the middle. In DNA, the CDR3 is TGTGCCAGCAGTTTGGCAGGGCTTCTAAACGTCCTGACTTTC. Translation gives CASSLAGLLNVLTF.

This clone was detected only once. The gene calls are TRBV9 and TRBJ1-3; D is unclear. Germline V gives CDR1 SGDLS, CDR2 YYNGEE. V dropped 2 bases and J dropped 4 bases, with 7 bases sitting between them. This CDR3 is 13 amino acids long. The CDR3: CASSVTGGNTIYF. In nucleotides, the CDR3 is TGTGCCAGCAGCGTTACGGGGGGAAACACCATATATTTT.

The V gene is TRBV30, the J gene TRBJ2-7, with 9 positions matching TRBD2. This CDR3 has 14 residues. Germline CDR1 is GTSNPN and CDR2 is SVGIG (reference sequence). DNA of the CDR3: TGTGCGGGCAATAGCGGGAGAGTCCCCTACGAGCAGTACTTC. Translated: CAGNSGRVPYEQYF. The full variable domain, its missing parts supplied by reference TRBV30 and TRBJ2-7, is SQTIHQWPATLVQPVGSPLSLECTVEGTSNPNLYWYRQAAGRGLQLLFYSVGIGQISSEVPQNLSASRPQDRQFILSSKKLLLSDSGFYLCAGNSGRVPYEQYFGPGTRLTVT.

The chain carries TRBV5-1 and TRBJ2-1; 12 nucleotides line up with TRBD2. CDR1 SGHRS and CDR2 YFSETQ come from the germline V gene. V lost 4 bases and J lost 3; bases outside the gene matches: 5. This CDR3 has 16 amino acids. This CDR3 reads CASSITSGRIYNEQFF. The CDR3 region has the DNA TGCGCCAGCAGCATAACTAGCGGGAGGATCTACAATGAGCAGTTCTTC.

The chain couples TRBV9 to TRBJ2-5, with 14 bases fitting TRBD2. V lost 2 bases and J lost 5; bases outside the gene matches: 5. The germline gives CDR1 SGDLS, CDR2 YYNGEE. This CDR3 is built from 16 residues. CDR3 protein: CASSVGLAGGRETQYF. The CDR3 DNA is TGTGCCAGCAGCGTTGGACTAGCGGGGGGTCGGGAGACCCAGTACTTC.

CDR3 sequence (DNA): TGCACCAGCCCTCGGTTAGCGGGCATGGGAGAGCAGTACTTC. This codes for CTSPRLAGMGEQYF. The chain links TRBV1 to TRBJ2-7; TRBD2, the D gene given by the table, was not confirmed from the DNA. TRBV1 is described as a pseudogene. The length of the CDR3 is 14 residues.

The chain carries TRBV6-5 and TRBJ2-1; 13 nucleotides match TRBD2. This CDR3 region has 16 residues. Looked up from germline, CDR1 is MNHEY and CDR2 is SVGAGI. The J segment lost 8 bases and the V segment lost 4 bases, leaving 8 bases of the junction unmatched. CDR3 DNA sequence: TGTGCCAGCAGTTCTCGGGGGACTAGCGGGAACTATGAGCAGTTCTTC. Residues: CASSSRGTSGNYEQFF.

This chain links TRBV5-8 with TRBJ1-3; 9 bases align to TRBD1. This CDR3 has 15 amino acids. The V segment lost 1 base and the J segment 9 bases; nucleotides outside the gene matches: 8. From germline, CDR1 is SGHTS and CDR2 YDEGEE. DNA of the CDR3: TGTGCCAGCAGCTTGAGATATACAGGGGGCAGCACCATATATTTT. Translated, it gives CASSLRYTGGSTIYF.

The CDR3 DNA is TGTGCCACCAGCAGAGCTCCGGGCTCTGGGGCCAACGTCCTGACTTTC. It is translated as CATSRAPGSGANVLTF. The chain couples TRBV15 to TRBJ2-6; no clear D. The CDR3 totals 16 residues. The V end was cut by 1 base, the J end by 0 bases, with 7 bases between. The germline V gene encodes CDR1 LNHNV and CDR2 YYDKDF (reference sequence). The full variable domain, with the rest looked up from reference TRBV15 and TRBJ2-6, is DAMVIQNPRYQVTQFGKPVTLSCSQTLNHNVMYWYQQKSSQAPKLLFHYYDKDFNNEADTPDNFQSRRPNTSFCFLDIRSPGLGDTAMYLCATSRAPGSGANVLTFGAGSRLTVL.

The gene calls are TRBV7-2 and TRBJ2-1; TRBD2 aligns across 12 bases. The CDR3 has 16 residues. CDR1 is SGHTA, CDR2 FQGNSA, per germline. V shed 5 bases and J 3 bases; nucleotides not matched to a gene: 5. The CDR3 sequence is CASSLGLAGSYNEQFF. The CDR3 nucleotides read TGTGCCAGCAGCCTTGGACTAGCGGGGAGCTACAATGAGCAGTTCTTC.

The chain has TRBV27 and TRBJ2-4, with 7 positions matching TRBD2. The CDR3 runs 13 residues. V was pared by 4 bases and J by 8 bases, with 5 bases of the junction left unmatched. Germline V gene sequence: CDR1 MNHEY, CDR2 SMNVEV (reference sequence). For the CDR3, the DNA is TGTGCCAGCAGTTGGGGGGAGGGCTACATTCAGTACTTC. It encodes CASSWGEGYIQYF.

The J gene is TRBJ1-2, the V gene TRBV5-5, with D tentatively TRBD1 (5 bases). The CDR3 is 14 residues long. Germline CDR1 is SGHKS and CDR2 is YYEKEE (reference sequence). The V end lost 1 base, the J end lost 3 bases, and 10 bases lay between the germline ends. DNA of the CDR3: TGTGCCAGCAGCTTGACAGGCAGGGACTATGGCTACACCTTC. Encoded protein: CASSLTGRDYGYTF.

V is TRBV2 and J is TRBJ2-2; D may be TRBD1 (6 bases). CDR3 size: 13 residues. Germline V gene lookup returns CDR1 SNHLY and CDR2 FYNNEI. Trimming left V 7 bases short and J 7 bases short, with 13 bases between. Here the CDR3 reads CASTTGNHGELFF. The DNA of the CDR3 is TGTGCCAGCACAACAGGGAATCACGGGGAGCTGTTTTTT. Using reference TRBV2 and TRBJ2-2 for the parts outside the CDR3, the full variable domain is EPEVTQTPSHQVTQMGQEVILRCVPISNHLYFYWYRQILGQKVEFLVSFYNNEISEKSEIFDDQFSVERPDGSNFTLKIRSTKLEDSAMYFCASTTGNHGELFFGEGSRLTVL.

The V call is TRBV10-3, the J call TRBJ2-1, with D perhaps matching TRBD2 (6 bases). The germline gives CDR1 ENHRY, CDR2 SYGVKD. Trimming removed 5 bases from V and 4 bases from J, with 9 bases in between. The CDR3 has 13 amino acids. This CDR3 reads CAISIAEYNEQFF. CDR3 sequence (DNA): TGTGCCATCAGTATAGCGGAATACAATGAGCAGTTCTTC.

The chain carries TRBV27 and TRBJ1-2; D call uncertain. The germline V and J ends were trimmed by 6 bases and 4 bases, with 15 bases remaining between them. CDR1 is MNHEY and CDR2 is SMNVEV in the germline V gene (reference sequence). The CDR3 is made up of 14 amino acids. CDR3 nucleotides: TGTGCCAGCAGCGGTGTCGGGGTTCGCTATGGCTACACCTTC. Translating gives CASSGVGVRYGYTF.

The chain carries TRBV9 and TRBJ2-5; 15 bases match TRBD2. The CDR3 is made up of 15 amino acids. J lost 4 bases, V lost 3 bases, and 1 base had no gene match. In germline, CDR1 is SGDLS, CDR2 YYNGEE. CDR3 nucleotides: TGTGCCAGCAGCGGGGGACTAGCGGGAGGAGAGACCCAGTACTTC. Its translation is CASSGGLAGGETQYF.

In this sample, this clone turned up once. The chain joins TRBV4-1 to TRBJ2-5; 7 positions match TRBD2. Looked up from germline, CDR1 is MGHRA and CDR2 is YSYEKL. The CDR3 is made up of 14 amino acids. Germline trimming cut 5 bases from V and 3 bases from J; bases unmatched to any gene: 6. The DNA for the CDR3 is TGCGCCAGCAGCTCAAGCGGGACTAAAGAGACCCAGTACTTC. Its protein product is CASSSSGTKETQYF.

The J gene is TRBJ2-3, the V gene TRBV7-7; a weak D match, TRBD1 (6 bases). V was clipped by 5 bases and J by 1 base, with 19 bases between them. Per germline, CDR1 SSHAT and CDR2 FNYEAQ (reference sequence). The CDR3 covers 17 residues. The CDR3 loop reads CASSQMKDSSGTDTQYF. CDR3 sequence (DNA): TGTGCCAGCAGCCAAATGAAGGACAGCTCGGGCACAGATACGCAGTATTTT.